This T cell receptor (beta chain) originates from a study of blood T cell repertoires in COVID-19. This clone is medium-sized. Sequencing was performed with immunoSEQ multiplex PCR; in TCRdb, only in-frame clones are kept and a portion is missing. The sample lists roughly 100,000 clones; roughly nine tenths were seen once. The V segment lost 6 bases and the J segment 1 base; nucleotides outside the gene matches: 10. This CDR3 comprises 16 residues. Germline-derived CDR1 and CDR2 are MDHEN and SYDVKM. This receptor was identified in a woman aged 60-75 years with acute or convalescent COVID-19. The sample consisted of peripheral blood. The genes are TRBV28 and TRBJ1-1; 8 bases fit TRBD1. CDR3: CASSRPGQAGNTEAFF. The CDR3 region has the DNA TGTGCCAGCAGCCGACCGGGACAGGCCGGGAACACTGAAGCTTTCTTT.